This TCR beta chain was found in a study of T cell changes during pregnancy in multiple sclerosis. Losses at the gene ends were 3 bases for V and 3 bases for J; bases not matched to a gene: 4. Germline values: CDR1 SGDLS, CDR2 YYNGEE. The CDR3 is 14 residues long. Sequencing was performed with immunoSEQ multiplex PCR; in TCRdb, only in-frame clones are kept and a portion is missing. The sample comprises tens of thousands of clones, 93% of which are singletons, and approximately 3.8% rests with the top ten. This TCR derives from a female donor with multiple sclerosis, enrolled in a pregnancy study. The sample here was CD8+ T cells from peripheral blood mononuclear cells, taken in the second trimester of pregnancy. This sequence joins TRBV9 and TRBJ1-1; 8 bases agree with TRBD1. Here the CDR3 reads CASSAQGADTEAFF. The CDR3 coding sequence is TGTGCCAGCAGCGCGCAGGGGGCGGACACTGAAGCTTTCTTT.